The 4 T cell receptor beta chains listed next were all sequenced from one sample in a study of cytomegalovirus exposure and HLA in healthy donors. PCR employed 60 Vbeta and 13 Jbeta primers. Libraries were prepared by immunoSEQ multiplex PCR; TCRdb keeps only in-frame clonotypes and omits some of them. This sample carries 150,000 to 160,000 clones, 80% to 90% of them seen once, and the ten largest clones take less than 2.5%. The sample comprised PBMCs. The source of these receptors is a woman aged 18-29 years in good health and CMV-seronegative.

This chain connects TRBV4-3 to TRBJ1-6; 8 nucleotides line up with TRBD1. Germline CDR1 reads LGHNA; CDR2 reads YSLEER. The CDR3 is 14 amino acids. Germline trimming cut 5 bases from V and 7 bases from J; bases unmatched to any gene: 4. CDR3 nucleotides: TGCGCCAGCAGCTCCGACAGGGGAAATTCACCCCTCCACTTT. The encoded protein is CASSSDRGNSPLHF.

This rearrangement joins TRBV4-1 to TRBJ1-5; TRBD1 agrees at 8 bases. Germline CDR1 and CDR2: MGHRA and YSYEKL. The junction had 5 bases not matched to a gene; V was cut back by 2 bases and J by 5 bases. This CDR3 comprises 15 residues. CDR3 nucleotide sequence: TGCGCCAGCAGCCAACCTGACAGGGGAGATCAGCCCCAGCATTTT. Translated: CASSQPDRGDQPQHF.

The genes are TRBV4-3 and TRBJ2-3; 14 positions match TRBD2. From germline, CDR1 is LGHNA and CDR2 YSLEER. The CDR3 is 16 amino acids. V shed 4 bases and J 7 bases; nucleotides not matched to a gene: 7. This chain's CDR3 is CASSPGLAGVGYTQYF. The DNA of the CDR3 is TGCGCCAGCAGCCCGGGACTAGCGGGAGTGGGGTATACGCAGTATTTT.

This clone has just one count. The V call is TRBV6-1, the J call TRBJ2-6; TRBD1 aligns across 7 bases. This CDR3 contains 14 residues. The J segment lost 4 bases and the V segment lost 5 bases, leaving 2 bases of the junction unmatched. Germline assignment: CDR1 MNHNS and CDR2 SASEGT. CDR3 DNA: TGTGCCAGCAGTCCGGGACAGGGGGCCAACGTCCTGACTTTC. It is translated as CASSPGQGANVLTF.